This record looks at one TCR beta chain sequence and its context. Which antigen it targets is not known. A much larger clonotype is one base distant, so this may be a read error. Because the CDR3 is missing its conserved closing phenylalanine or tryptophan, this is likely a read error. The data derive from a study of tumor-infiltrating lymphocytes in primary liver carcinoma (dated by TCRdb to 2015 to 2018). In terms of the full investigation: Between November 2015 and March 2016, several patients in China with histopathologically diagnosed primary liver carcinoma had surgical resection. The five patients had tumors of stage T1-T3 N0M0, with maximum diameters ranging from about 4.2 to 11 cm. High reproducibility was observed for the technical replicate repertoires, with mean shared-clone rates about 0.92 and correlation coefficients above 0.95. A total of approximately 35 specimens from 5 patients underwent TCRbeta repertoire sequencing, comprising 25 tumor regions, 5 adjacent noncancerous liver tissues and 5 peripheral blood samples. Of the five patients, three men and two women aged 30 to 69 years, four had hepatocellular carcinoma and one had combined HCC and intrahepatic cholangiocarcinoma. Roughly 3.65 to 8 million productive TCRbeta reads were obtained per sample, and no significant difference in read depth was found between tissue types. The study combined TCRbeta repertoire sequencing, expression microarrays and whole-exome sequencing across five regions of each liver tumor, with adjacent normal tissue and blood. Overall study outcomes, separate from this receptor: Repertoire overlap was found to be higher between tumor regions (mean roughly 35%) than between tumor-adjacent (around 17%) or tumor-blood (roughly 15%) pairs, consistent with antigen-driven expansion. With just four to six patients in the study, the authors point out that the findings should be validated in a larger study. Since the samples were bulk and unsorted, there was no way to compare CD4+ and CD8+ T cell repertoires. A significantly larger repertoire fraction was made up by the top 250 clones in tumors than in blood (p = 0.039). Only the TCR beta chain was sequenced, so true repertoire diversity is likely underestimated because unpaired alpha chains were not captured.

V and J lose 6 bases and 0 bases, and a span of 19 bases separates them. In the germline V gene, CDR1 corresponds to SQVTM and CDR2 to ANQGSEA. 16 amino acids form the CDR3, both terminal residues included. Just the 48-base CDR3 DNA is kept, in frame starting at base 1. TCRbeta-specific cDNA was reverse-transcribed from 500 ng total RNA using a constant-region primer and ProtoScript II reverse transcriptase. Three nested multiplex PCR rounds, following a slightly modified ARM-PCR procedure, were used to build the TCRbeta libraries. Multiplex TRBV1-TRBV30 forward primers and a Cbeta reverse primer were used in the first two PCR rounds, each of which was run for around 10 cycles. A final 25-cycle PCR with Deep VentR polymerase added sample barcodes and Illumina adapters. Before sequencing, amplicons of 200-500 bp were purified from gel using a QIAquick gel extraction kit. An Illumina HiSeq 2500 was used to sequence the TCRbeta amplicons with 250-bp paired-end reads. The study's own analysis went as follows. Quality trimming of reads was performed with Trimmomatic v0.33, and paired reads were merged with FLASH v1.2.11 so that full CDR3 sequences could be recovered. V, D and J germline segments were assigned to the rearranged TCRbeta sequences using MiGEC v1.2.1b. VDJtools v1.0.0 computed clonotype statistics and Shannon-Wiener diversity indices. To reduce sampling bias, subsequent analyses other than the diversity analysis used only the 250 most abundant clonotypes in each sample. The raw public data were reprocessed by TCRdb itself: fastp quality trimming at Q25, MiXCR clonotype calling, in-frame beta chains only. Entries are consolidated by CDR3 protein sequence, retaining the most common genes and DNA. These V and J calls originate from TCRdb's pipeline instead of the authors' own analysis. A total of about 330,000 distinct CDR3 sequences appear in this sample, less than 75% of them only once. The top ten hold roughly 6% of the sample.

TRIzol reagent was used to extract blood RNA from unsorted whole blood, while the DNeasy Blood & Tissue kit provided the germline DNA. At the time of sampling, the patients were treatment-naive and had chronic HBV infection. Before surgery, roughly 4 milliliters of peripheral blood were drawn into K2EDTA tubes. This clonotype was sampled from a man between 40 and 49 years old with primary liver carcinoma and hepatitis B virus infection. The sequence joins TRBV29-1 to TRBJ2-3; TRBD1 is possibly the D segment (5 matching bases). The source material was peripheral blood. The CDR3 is CSVQGATTTSTDTQYS. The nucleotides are TGCAGCGTCCAAGGGGCGACAACCACTAGCACAGATACGCAGTATTCT.